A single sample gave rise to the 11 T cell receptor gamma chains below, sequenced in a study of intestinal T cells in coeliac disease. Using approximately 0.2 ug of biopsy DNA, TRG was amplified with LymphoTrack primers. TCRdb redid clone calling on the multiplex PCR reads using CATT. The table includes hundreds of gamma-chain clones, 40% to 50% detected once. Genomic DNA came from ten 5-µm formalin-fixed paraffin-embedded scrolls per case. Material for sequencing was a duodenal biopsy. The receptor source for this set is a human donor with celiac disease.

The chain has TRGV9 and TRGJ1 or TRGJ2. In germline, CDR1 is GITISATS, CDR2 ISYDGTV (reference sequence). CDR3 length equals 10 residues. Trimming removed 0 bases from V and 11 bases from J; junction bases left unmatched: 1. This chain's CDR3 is CALWEVEKLF. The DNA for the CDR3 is TGTGCCTTGTGGGAGGTGGAGAAACTCTTT.

The CDR3 here is CATWDGGRKVSDWIKTF. The CDR3 nucleotides are TGTGCCACCTGGGACGGCGGACGGAAGGTTAGTGATTGGATCAAGACGTTT. This sequence joins TRGV2 and TRGJP2. This CDR3 has 17 amino acids. V was pared by 1 base and J by 4 bases, with 12 bases of the junction left unmatched. CDR1 is EGSNGY, CDR2 YDSYNSKV, per germline.

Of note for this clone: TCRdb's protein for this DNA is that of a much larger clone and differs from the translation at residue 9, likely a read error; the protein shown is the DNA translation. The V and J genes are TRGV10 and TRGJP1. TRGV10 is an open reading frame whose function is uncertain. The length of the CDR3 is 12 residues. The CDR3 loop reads CAAWPTGWLKIF. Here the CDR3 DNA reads TGTGCTGCGTGGCCCACTGGTTGGCTCAAGATATTT.

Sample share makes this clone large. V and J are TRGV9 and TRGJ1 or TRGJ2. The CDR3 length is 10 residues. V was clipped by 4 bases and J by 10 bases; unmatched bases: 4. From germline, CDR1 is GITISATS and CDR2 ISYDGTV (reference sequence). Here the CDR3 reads CALWELKKLF. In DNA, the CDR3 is TGTGCCTTGTGGGAACTCAAGAAACTCTTT.

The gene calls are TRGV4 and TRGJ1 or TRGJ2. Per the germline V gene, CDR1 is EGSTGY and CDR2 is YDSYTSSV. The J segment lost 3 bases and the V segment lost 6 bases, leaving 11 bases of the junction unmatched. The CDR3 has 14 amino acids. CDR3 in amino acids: CATWMSVSYYKKLF. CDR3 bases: TGTGCCACCTGGATGTCGGTAAGTTATTATAAGAAACTCTTT.

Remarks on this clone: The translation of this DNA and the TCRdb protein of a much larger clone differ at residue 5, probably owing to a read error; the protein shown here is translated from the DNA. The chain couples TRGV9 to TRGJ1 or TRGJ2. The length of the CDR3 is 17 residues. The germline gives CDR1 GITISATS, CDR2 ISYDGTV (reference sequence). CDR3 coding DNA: TGTGCCTTGTGGGGGGTGCCGGTAGAGAAGAATTATTATAAGAAACTCTTT. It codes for CALWGVPVEKNYYKKLF.

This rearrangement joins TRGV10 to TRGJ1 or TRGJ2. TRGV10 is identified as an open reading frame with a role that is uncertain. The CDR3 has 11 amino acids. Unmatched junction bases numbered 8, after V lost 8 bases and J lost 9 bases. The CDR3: CAAWPSFKKLF. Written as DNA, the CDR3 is TGTGCTGCGTGGCCCTCCTTTAAGAAACTCTTT.

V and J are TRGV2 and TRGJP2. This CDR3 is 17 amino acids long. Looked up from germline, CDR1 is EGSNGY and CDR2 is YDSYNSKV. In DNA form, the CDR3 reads TGTGCACCTGGGACGGGCAGGGTGGGAAGTAGTGATTGGATCAAGACGTTT. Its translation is CAPGTGRVGSSDWIKTF.

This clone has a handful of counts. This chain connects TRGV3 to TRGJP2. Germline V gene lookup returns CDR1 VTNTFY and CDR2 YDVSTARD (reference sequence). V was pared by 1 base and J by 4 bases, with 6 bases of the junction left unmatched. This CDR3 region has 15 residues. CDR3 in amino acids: CATWDSPVSDWIKTF. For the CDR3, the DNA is TGTGCCACCTGGGACAGTCCAGTTAGTGATTGGATCAAGACGTTT.

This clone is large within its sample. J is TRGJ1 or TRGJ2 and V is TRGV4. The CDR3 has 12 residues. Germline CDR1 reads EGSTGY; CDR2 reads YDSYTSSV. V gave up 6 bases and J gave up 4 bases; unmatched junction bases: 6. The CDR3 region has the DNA TGTGCCACCTGGACAAGATATTATAAGAAACTCTTT. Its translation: CATWTRYYKKLF.

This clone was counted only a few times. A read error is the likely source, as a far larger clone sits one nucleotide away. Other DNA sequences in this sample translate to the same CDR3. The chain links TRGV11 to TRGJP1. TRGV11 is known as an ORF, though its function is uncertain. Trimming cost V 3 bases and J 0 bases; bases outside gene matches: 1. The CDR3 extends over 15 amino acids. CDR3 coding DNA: TGTGCCTGCTGGATTAGGTATACCACTGGTTGGTTCAAGATATTT. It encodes CACWIRYTTGWFKIF.